Included here is one T cell receptor (beta chain) sequence, with context. The antigen is unknown. These data originate in a study of blood T cells in healthy people across ages. Whole-study findings and limits: For the donors, CMV status was unknown and possibly confounded expanded clonotype changes.

A sample-barcoded 5' primer and a J-beta primer mix were used in a second PCR of roughly 6 to 11 cycles. MiXCR was run by TCRdb on the 5' RACE reads, yielding one entry per CDR3 protein. The sample lists some 850,000 distinct CDR3 sequences; around a quarter were seen once. The CDR3 has 15 amino acids. Deletions cut 3 bases from V and 0 bases from J, with 12 bases between. The germline CDR1 and CDR2 sequences are MDHEN and SYDVKM. The same data also contributed to another study, on T cells of mothers and their children. This second report adds: Per child, around 2.9 million TCR beta CDR3 reads were obtained, against over 9 million per mother.

What was sequenced was blood. This clonotype was obtained from a boy younger than 18 in good health. The chain uses TRBV28 and TRBJ2-7; a weak D match, TRBD1 (5 bases). The CDR3 sequence is CASSFPRASSYEQYF. The CDR3 DNA sequence: TGTGCCAGCAGTTTTCCCAGGGCAAGCTCCTACGAGCAGTACTTC. The whole variable domain, remainder taken from reference TRBV28 and TRBJ2-7, is DVKVTQSSRYLVKRTGEKVFLECVQDMDHENMFWYRQDPGLGLRLIYFSYDVKMKEKGDIPEGYSVSREKKERFSLILESASTNQTSMYLCASSFPRASSYEQYFGPGTRLTVT.